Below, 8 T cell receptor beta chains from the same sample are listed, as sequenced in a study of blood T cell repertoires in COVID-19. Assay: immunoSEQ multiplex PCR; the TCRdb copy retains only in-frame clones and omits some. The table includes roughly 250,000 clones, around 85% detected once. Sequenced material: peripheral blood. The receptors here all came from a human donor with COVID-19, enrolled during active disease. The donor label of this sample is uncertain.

The CDR3 nucleotides read TGTGCCAGCTCACCACGGAACACGCGTACAGATTCACCCCTCCACTTT. It encodes CASSPRNTRTDSPLHF. The chain joins TRBV18 to TRBJ1-6; D ambiguous. Trimming removed 1 base at V and 8 bases at J, with 15 bases between. CDR3 length: 16 amino acids. The germline V gene has CDR1 KGHSH and CDR2 LQKENI.

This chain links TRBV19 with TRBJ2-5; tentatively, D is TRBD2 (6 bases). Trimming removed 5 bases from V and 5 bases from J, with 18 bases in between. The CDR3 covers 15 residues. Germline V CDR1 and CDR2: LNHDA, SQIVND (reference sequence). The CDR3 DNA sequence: TGTGCCAGTAGTGACCCCGGCGGGAAGCGGGAGACCCAGTACTTC. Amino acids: CASSDPGGKRETQYF.

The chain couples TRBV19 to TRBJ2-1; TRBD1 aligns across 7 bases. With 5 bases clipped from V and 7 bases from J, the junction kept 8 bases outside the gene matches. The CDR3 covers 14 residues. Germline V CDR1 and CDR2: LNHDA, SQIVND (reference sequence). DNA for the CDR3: TGTGCCAGTAGTTCCCGACAGGGTAGTAATGAGCAGTTCTTC. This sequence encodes CASSSRQGSNEQFF.

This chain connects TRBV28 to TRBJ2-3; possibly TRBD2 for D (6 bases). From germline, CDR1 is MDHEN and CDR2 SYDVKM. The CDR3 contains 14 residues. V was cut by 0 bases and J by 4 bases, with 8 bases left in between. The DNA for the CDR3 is TGTGCCAGCAGTTTATGGGCTAGCGCAGATACGCAGTATTTT. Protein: CASSLWASADTQYF.

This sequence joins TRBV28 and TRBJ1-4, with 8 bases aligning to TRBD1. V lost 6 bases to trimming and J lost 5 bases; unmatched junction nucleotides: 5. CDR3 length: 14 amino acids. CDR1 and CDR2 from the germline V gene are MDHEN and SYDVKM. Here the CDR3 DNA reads TGTGCCAGCAGGCCAGGGGGCGGGAATGAAAAACTGTTTTTT. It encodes CASRPGGGNEKLFF.

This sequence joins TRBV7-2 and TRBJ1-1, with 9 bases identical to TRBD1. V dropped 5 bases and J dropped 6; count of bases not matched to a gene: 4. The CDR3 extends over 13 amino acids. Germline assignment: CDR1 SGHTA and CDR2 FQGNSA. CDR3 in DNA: TGTGCCAGCAGCACTCGGACAGGGGCTGAAGCTTTCTTT. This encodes CASSTRTGAEAFF. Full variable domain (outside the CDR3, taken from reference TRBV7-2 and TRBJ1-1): GAGVSQSPSNKVTEKGKDVELRCDPISGHTALYWYRQSLGQGLEFLIYFQGNSAPDKSGLPSDRFSAERTGGSVSTLTIQRTQQEDSAVYLCASSTRTGAEAFFGQGTRLTVV.

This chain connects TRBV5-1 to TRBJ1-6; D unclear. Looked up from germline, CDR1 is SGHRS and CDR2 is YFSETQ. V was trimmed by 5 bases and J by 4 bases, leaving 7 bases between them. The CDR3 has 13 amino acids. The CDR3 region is CASRPDYNSPLHF. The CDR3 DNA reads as TGCGCCAGCAGGCCAGATTATAATTCACCCCTCCACTTT. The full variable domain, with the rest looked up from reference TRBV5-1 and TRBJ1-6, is KAGVTQTPRYLIKTRGQQVTLSCSPISGHRSVSWYQQTPGQGLQFLFEYFSETQRNKGNFPGRFSGRQFSNSRSEMNVSTLELGDSALYLCASRPDYNSPLHFGNGTRLTVT.

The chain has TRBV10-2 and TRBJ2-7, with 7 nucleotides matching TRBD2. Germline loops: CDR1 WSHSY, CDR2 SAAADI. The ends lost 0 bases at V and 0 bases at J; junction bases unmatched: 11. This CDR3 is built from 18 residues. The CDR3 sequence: CASSESIRGTKSSYEQYF. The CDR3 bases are TGCGCCAGCAGTGAGTCGATTAGAGGGACTAAAAGCTCCTACGAGCAGTACTTC.